The rows below give T cell receptor beta chains drawn from one sample of a study of cytomegalovirus exposure and HLA in healthy donors. The repertoire was sequenced with immunoSEQ multiplex PCR; TCRdb's copy has only in-frame clones and lacks some. The top ten clones hold about 7.7% of a sample with 150,000 to 200,000 clones, about nine tenths of them seen once. The sample consisted of PBMCs. These receptors came from a man aged 25 to 40 in good health and CMV-seropositive. Each CDR3 is given without its conserved first and last residue. Each record gives: J gene, V gene, CDR3 protein.

j_call: TRBJ1-6
v_call: TRBV6-4
cdr3_aa: ASSDYPAGWSPLH

j_call: TRBJ1-2
v_call: TRBV7-9
cdr3_aa: ASSLLPDYGYT

j_call: TRBJ2-7
v_call: TRBV5-8
cdr3_aa: ASSSLAGSREQY

j_call: TRBJ1-2
v_call: TRBV11-3
cdr3_aa: ASSTGTVGYGYT

j_call: TRBJ2-1
v_call: TRBV5-6
cdr3_aa: ASSWKTGVSSYNEQF

j_call: TRBJ1-2
v_call: TRBV4-2
cdr3_aa: ASSQEGPVFYGYT

j_call: TRBJ2-3
v_call: TRBV4-2
cdr3_aa: ASSQGPSSGFGTDTQY

j_call: TRBJ2-7
v_call: TRBV5-6
cdr3_aa: ASSLRGTGSSYEQY

j_call: TRBJ2-1
v_call: TRBV2
cdr3_aa: ASSEALQGSGSEQF

j_call: TRBJ1-1
v_call: TRBV4-3
cdr3_aa: ASSQGDTANTEAF

j_call: TRBJ1-1
v_call: TRBV7-2
cdr3_aa: ASSLTGGHTEAF

j_call: TRBJ2-1
v_call: TRBV7-3
cdr3_aa: ASSPLPGLAVNEQF

j_call: TRBJ1-6
v_call: TRBV27
cdr3_aa: ASSSRQGGSPLH

j_call: TRBJ2-6
v_call: TRBV9
cdr3_aa: ASSPWGGSGANVLT

j_call: TRBJ1-2
v_call: TRBV18
cdr3_aa: ASSPREGSDGYT

j_call: TRBJ2-1
v_call: TRBV30
cdr3_aa: AWSPGLEQF

j_call: TRBJ1-3
v_call: TRBV10-3
cdr3_aa: AITPGQGISGNTIY

j_call: TRBJ2-3
v_call: TRBV9
cdr3_aa: ASSEGLAGGPGDTQY

j_call: TRBJ2-1
v_call: TRBV5-1
cdr3_aa: ASSWTSGGNNEQF

j_call: TRBJ2-7
v_call: TRBV30
cdr3_aa: AWSVYREQY

j_call: TRBJ1-2
v_call: TRBV6-6
cdr3_aa: ASTRGTGQGYT

j_call: TRBJ2-7
v_call: TRBV9
cdr3_aa: ASGQEGTPSYEQY

j_call: TRBJ2-5
v_call: TRBV4-3
cdr3_aa: ASSQAPNSALTGETQY

j_call: TRBJ1-5
v_call: TRBV4-1
cdr3_aa: ASSQEHQSNQPQH

j_call: TRBJ1-5
v_call: TRBV9
cdr3_aa: ASSVAGSSNQPQH

j_call: TRBJ2-1
v_call: TRBV29-1
cdr3_aa: SVLTSGGAPNNEQF

j_call: TRBJ1-5
v_call: TRBV19
cdr3_aa: ASSMGGGYNQPQH

j_call: TRBJ2-3
v_call: TRBV5-6
cdr3_aa: ASSLTGPTDTQY

j_call: TRBJ2-1
v_call: TRBV28
cdr3_aa: ASSDTSSEGFNEQF

j_call: TRBJ2-3
v_call: TRBV5-1
cdr3_aa: ASSLEGGVNTDTQY

j_call: TRBJ2-5
v_call: TRBV6-4
cdr3_aa: ASSAGAGETQY

j_call: TRBJ1-1
v_call: TRBV7-3
cdr3_aa: ASSLSVNTEAF

j_call: TRBJ2-7
v_call: TRBV6-5
cdr3_aa: ASSSGYGEQY

j_call: TRBJ2-1
v_call: TRBV6-4
cdr3_aa: ASSDTSSGRDNEQF

j_call: TRBJ1-2
v_call: TRBV19
cdr3_aa: ASSIRHRYGYT

j_call: TRBJ2-1
v_call: TRBV27
cdr3_aa: ASSFGQGGGNEQF

j_call: TRBJ2-1
v_call: TRBV29-1
cdr3_aa: SVAVTEQF

j_call: TRBJ1-1
v_call: TRBV7-2
cdr3_aa: ASSLAGPNTEAF

j_call: TRBJ2-1
v_call: TRBV6-1
cdr3_aa: ASSEAVQGNEQF

j_call: TRBJ2-7
v_call: TRBV7-7
cdr3_aa: ASSQQGNDEQY

j_call: TRBJ2-3
v_call: TRBV27
cdr3_aa: ASSLMGTTDTQY

j_call: TRBJ2-5
v_call: TRBV7-3
cdr3_aa: ASSPRGFRQETQY

j_call: TRBJ2-2
v_call: TRBV15
cdr3_aa: ATMHSGKETGELF

j_call: TRBJ2-3
v_call: TRBV7-6
cdr3_aa: ASSRQWTSGTDTQY

j_call: TRBJ2-1
v_call: TRBV28
cdr3_aa: ASRPDRGMYNEQF

j_call: TRBJ1-5
v_call: TRBV19
cdr3_aa: ASSSWTRQGRNQPQH

j_call: TRBJ1-5
v_call: TRBV19
cdr3_aa: ASSIMRDVRNQPQH

j_call: TRBJ1-3
v_call: TRBV10-2
cdr3_aa: ASTPIRTSGNTIY

j_call: TRBJ1-1
v_call: TRBV6-5
cdr3_aa: ASSYDPTEVLTEAF

j_call: TRBJ1-1
v_call: TRBV18
cdr3_aa: ASSLKDRRSEAF

j_call: TRBJ2-1
v_call: TRBV14
cdr3_aa: ASSQTRDGEQF

j_call: TRBJ2-7
v_call: TRBV11-2
cdr3_aa: ASSHRENAYEQY

j_call: TRBJ2-7
v_call: TRBV28
cdr3_aa: ASSFRPYEQY

j_call: TRBJ2-1
v_call: TRBV7-3
cdr3_aa: ASSTETGRANEQF

j_call: TRBJ2-7
v_call: TRBV11-3
cdr3_aa: ASSLESGYYEQY